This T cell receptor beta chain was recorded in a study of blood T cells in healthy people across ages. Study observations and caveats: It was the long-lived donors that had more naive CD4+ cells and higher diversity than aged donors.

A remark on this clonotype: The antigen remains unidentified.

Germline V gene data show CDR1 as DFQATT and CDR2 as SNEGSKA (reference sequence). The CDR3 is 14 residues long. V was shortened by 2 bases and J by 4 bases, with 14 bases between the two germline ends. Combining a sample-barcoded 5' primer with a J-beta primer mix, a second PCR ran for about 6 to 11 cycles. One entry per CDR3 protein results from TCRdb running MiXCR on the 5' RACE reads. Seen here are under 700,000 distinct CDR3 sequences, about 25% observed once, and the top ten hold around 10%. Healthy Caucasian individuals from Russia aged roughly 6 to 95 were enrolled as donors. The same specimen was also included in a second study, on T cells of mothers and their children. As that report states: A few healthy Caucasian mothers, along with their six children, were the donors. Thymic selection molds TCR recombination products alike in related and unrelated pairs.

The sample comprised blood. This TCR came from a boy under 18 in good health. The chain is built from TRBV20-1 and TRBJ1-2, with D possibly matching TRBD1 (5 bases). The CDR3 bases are TGCAGTGCTAGACCTTGGGGCAGCAGCTATGGCTACACCTTC. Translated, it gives CSARPWGSSYGYTF.